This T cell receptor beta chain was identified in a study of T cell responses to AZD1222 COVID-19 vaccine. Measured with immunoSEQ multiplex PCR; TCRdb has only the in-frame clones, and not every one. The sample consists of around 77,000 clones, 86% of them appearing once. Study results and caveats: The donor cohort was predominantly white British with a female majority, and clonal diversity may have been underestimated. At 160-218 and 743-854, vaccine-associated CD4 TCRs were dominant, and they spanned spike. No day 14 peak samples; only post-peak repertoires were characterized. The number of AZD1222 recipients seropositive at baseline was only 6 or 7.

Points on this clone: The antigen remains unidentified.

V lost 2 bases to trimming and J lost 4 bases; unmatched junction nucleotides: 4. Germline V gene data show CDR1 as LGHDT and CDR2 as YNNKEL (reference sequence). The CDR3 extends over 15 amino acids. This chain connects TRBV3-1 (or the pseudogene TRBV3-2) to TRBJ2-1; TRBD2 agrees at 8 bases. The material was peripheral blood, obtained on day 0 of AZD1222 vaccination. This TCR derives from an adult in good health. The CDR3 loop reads CASSQRASGYNEQFF. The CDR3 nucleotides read TGTGCCAGCAGCCAACGGGCTAGCGGGTACAATGAGCAGTTCTTC.